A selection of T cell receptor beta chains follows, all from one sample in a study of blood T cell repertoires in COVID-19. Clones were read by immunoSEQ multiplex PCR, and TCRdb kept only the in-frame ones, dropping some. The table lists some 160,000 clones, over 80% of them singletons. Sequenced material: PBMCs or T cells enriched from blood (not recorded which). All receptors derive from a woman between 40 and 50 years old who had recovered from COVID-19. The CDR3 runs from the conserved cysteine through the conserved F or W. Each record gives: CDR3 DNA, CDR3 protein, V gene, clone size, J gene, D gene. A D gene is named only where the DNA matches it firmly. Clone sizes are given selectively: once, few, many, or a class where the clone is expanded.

TGTGCCAGCAGCTTAGCGAGGGTCACTGAAGCTTTCTTT CASSLARVTEAFF TRBV11-1 . TRBJ1-1 .
TGTGCCAGCCTCTCCGGACAGGGGAGAAACACTGAAGCTTTCTTT CASLSGQGRNTEAFF TRBV6-5 . TRBJ1-1 TRBD1
TGTGCCAGCAGCGCCGGACACTTACAGGGGACCGGGGAGCTGTTTTTT CASSAGHLQGTGELFF TRBV9 once TRBJ2-2 TRBD1
TGTGCCAGTAGCACTAGCGGGAGAGGAATCGGGGAGCTGTTTTTT CASSTSGRGIGELFF TRBV19 . TRBJ2-2 TRBD2
TGTGCCAGCAGCCGAGGACAGGGGAATCAGCCCCAGCATTTT CASSRGQGNQPQHF TRBV7-9 . TRBJ1-5 TRBD1
TGCAGCGTTGGCTGGGCTAGCCAAGAGGAACTGTTTTTT CSVGWASQEELFF TRBV29-1 . TRBJ1-4 .
TGTGCCAGCAGCCCCCTCGGGGGGAATCAGCCCCAGCATTTT CASSPLGGNQPQHF TRBV3-1/TRBV3-2 . TRBJ1-5 .
TGCGCCAGCAGCCCATCGGGGGGCACTCCGGGACAGGGAGCGTTTTTT CASSPSGGTPGQGAFF TRBV5-1 few TRBJ2-2 TRBD1
TGTGCCAGCAGCCCAGGGGTGATGGGGTACGAGCAGTACTTC CASSPGVMGYEQYF TRBV3-1/TRBV3-2 . TRBJ2-7 .
TGTGCCAGCAGCCCACGTAGCGGCACCGGGGAGCTGTTTTTT CASSPRSGTGELFF TRBV12-1 once TRBJ2-2 .
TGTGCCAGCAGCATAGACAGGGCTGAAGCTTTCTTT CASSIDRAEAFF TRBV7-8 . TRBJ1-1 TRBD1
TGCAGTGCTAGTATGTTAGCGGTTCACAATGAGCAGTTCTTC CSASMLAVHNEQFF TRBV20-1 . TRBJ2-1 .
TGTGCCAGCAGCTGGGCCGGGACAGGGGACTATGGCTACACCTTC CASSWAGTGDYGYTF TRBV5-4 . TRBJ1-2 TRBD1
TGTGCGGCGGGGGCCACTGAAGCTTTCTTT CAAGATEAFF TRBV25-1 . TRBJ1-1 .
TGTGCCAGCTCACCGTCCGGGACTAGCGGAACAGATACGCAGTATTTT CASSPSGTSGTDTQYF TRBV18 . TRBJ2-3 TRBD2
TGTGCCAGCAGCGAACAGGGGTATGGCTACACCTTC CASSEQGYGYTF TRBV7-9 once TRBJ1-2 TRBD1
TGTGCCACCAGCCAAGGGAGGGACACTGAAGCTTTCTTT CATSQGRDTEAFF TRBV15 . TRBJ1-1 .
TGCGCCAGCAGCCAAGATCGGCGGGGGCCGATTGTTCACACTGAAGCTTTCTTT CASSQDRRGPIVHTEAFF TRBV4-1 . TRBJ1-1 .
TGTGCCAGCAGTGGAGGGATCTTCTCGGGTAACTATGGCTACACCTTC CASSGGIFSGNYGYTF TRBV2 . TRBJ1-2 .
TGTGCCAGCAGCAAGGACAGGAGAAGACCCTATGGCTACACCTTC CASSKDRRRPYGYTF TRBV21-1 few TRBJ1-2 .
TGTGCCAGCAGCTTCCCTGAGGACAGGGTAGGGGGAAACACCATATATTTT CASSFPEDRVGGNTIYF TRBV11-2 . TRBJ1-3 TRBD1
TGTGCCAGCAGCCCCAGGGGGCGGAATCAGCCCCAGCATTTT CASSPRGRNQPQHF TRBV6-5 . TRBJ1-5 TRBD1
TGTGCCAGTAGTATTGGGCAAAATAGCAATCAGCCCCAGCATTTT CASSIGQNSNQPQHF TRBV19 . TRBJ1-5 .
TGTGCCAGCATCGGGACTAGCGCCCTATACAAAACGTTCTTC CASIGTSALYKTFF TRBV6-5 . TRBJ2-1 TRBD2
TGCGCCAGCAGCAACCGACAGGAGAATGGCTACACCTTC CASSNRQENGYTF TRBV5-1 . TRBJ1-2 .
TGTGCCACCACCACAAACCCAGGGGCGCGCACCGGGGAGCTGTTTTTT CATTTNPGARTGELFF TRBV19 few TRBJ2-2 .
TGTGCCAGCAGAACTAGCGGGATCCACAATGAGCAGTTCTTC CASRTSGIHNEQFF TRBV25-1 . TRBJ2-1 TRBD2
TGTGCCAGCAGCCAGGACAGGACAACTGAAGCTTTCTTT CASSQDRTTEAFF TRBV11-3 . TRBJ1-1 TRBD1